Listed here is a single T cell receptor beta chain. Its antigen is currently unknown. This CDR3 comprises 17 residues. V was pared by 2 bases and J by 1 base, with 16 bases between. The V gene's germline CDR1 is LNHNV and CDR2 YYDKDF (reference sequence). The data are from a study of T-cell memory formation after mild COVID-19. Looking at the study overall: Clusters of TCRs were largely donor specific. The study's findings and limits: Cross-reactive memory appears to have joined, as suggested by some responding clones showing up in pre-infection memory.

It was 5'RACE with constant-segment primers that produced the TCR alpha and TCR beta cDNA libraries, which carried sample barcodes and UMIs. MiXCR was run by TCRdb on the 5' RACE reads, yielding one entry per CDR3 protein. The sample consists of around 110,000 distinct CDR3 sequences, roughly 12% of them appearing once. The source is an adult woman who had mild COVID-19 (a few samples of this study predate the infection). Cell type and time point are not known. The chain joins TRBV15 to TRBJ2-3, with D possibly being TRBD1 (6 bases). Sequencing was done on a sample of PBMCs or a T cell subset sorted from them (not recorded which). The CDR3 protein is CATSRSERDTGTDTQYF. CDR3 in DNA: TGTGCCACCAGCAGATCAGAACGGGACACAGGCACAGATACGCAGTATTTT.